What follows are 11 T cell receptor beta chains derived from one specimen sequenced in a study of Ad26.COV2.S vaccination and SARS-CoV-2 variants. Indicated treatment: 15 to 20 received Ad26.COV2.S at low or high dose, single or two shots; five or six received placebo; per-sample allocation not given. Vaccine and placebo recipients were sampled on day 63 after the first injection. The protocol was immunoSEQ multiplex PCR, while the TCRdb copy is restricted to in-frame clones and leaves out a portion. In the table there are around 320,000 clones, around four fifths of which are singletons. Sample: peripheral blood, taken in a trial of Ad26.COV2.S vaccine versus placebo. The receptors come from a person aged 18-65 years who received the Ad26.COV2.S COVID-19 vaccine or a placebo.

This clone was seen a single time. The chain uses TRBV5-4 and TRBJ2-6; the D call may be TRBD1 or TRBD2 (5 bases each). CDR3 size: 18 residues. CDR1 is SGHNT, CDR2 YYREEE, per germline (reference sequence). Trimming cost V 6 bases and J 1 base, with 20 bases left between them. In DNA, the CDR3 is TGTGCCAGCACCCTCCGTACGGGACGGGGATCTGGGGCCAACGTCCTGACTTTC. Translated: CASTLRTGRGSGANVLTF. Together with reference TRBV5-4 and TRBJ2-6, the CDR3 gives the full variable domain: ETGVTQSPTHLIKTRGQQVTLRCSSQSGHNTVSWYQQALGQGPQFIFQYYREEENGRGNFPPRFSGLQFPNYSSELNVNALELDDSALYLCASTLRTGRGSGANVLTFGAGSRLTVL.

The V call is TRBV11-3, the J call TRBJ2-5; TRBD1 matches at 10 bases. J was trimmed by 4 bases and V by 3 bases; bases with no gene match: 5. This CDR3 contains 15 residues. Germline V gene data show CDR1 as SGHNT and CDR2 as YENEEA. The CDR3 loop reads CASSFRTGGGETQYF. In nucleotides, the CDR3 is TGTGCCAGCAGCTTCCGGACAGGGGGTGGAGAGACCCAGTACTTC.

The gene calls are TRBV18 and TRBJ1-1; D gene ambiguous. The CDR3 totals 14 residues. The germline CDR1 and CDR2 sequences are KGHSH and LQKENI. Trimming removed 1 base at V and 2 bases at J, with 8 bases between. CDR3 bases: TGTGCCAGCTCACCACGACACCCTAACACTGAAGCTTTCTTT. The encoded protein is CASSPRHPNTEAFF. Using reference TRBV18 and TRBJ1-1 for the parts outside the CDR3, the full variable domain is NAGVMQNPRHLVRRRGQEARLRCSPMKGHSHVYWYRQLPEEGLKFMVYLQKENIIDESGMPKERFSAEFPKEGPSILRIQQVVRGDSAAYFCASSPRHPNTEAFFGQGTRLTVV.

This clone was found once. The chain links TRBV3-1 (or the pseudogene TRBV3-2) to TRBJ1-4, with D perhaps matching TRBD1 (5 bases). V lost 1 base to trimming and J lost 7 bases, with 13 bases between them. The CDR3 is made up of 15 amino acids. Looked up from germline, CDR1 is LGHDT and CDR2 is YNNKEL (reference sequence). In nucleotides, the CDR3 is TGTGCCAGCAGCCAAGTTCGGGGGTCCGGTGAAAAACTGTTTTTT. It codes for CASSQVRGSGEKLFF.

This clone showed up just a few times. J is TRBJ1-6 and V is TRBV15; no reliable D call. Germline V gene data show CDR1 as LNHNV and CDR2 as YYDKDF (reference sequence). Trimming shortened V by 9 bases and J by 13 bases, and 22 bases separated the two germline ends. CDR3 length: 14 residues. The CDR3 nucleotides read TGTGCCACTTCGAGTTCTGTCCCCCCTGTCCCCCTCCACTTT. Translation: CATSSSVPPVPLHF.

This rearrangement joins TRBV14 to TRBJ1-5, with D perhaps matching TRBD1 (6 bases). V lost 3 bases and J lost 5, with 11 bases in between. The CDR3 totals 14 residues. The germline V gene encodes CDR1 SGHDN and CDR2 FVKESK. CDR3 coding DNA: TGTGCCAGCAGCCACGGGGGCCGAGATCAGCCCCAGCATTTT. Translation: CASSHGGRDQPQHF.

The J gene is TRBJ2-1, the V gene TRBV11-2; TRBD1 matches 9 bases. Germline trimming cut 6 bases from V and 3 bases from J; bases unmatched to any gene: 6. This CDR3 comprises 15 residues. Germline V gene lookup returns CDR1 SGHAT and CDR2 FQNNGV. The CDR3 protein is CASSDRDRDYNEQFF. CDR3 sequence (DNA): TGTGCCAGCAGTGACCGGGACAGGGACTACAATGAGCAGTTCTTC.

This rearrangement joins TRBV9 to TRBJ1-1; D gene ambiguous. CDR3 length equals 13 residues. The V gene lost 4 bases and the J gene lost 0 bases, with 7 bases spanning the gap. Germline V CDR1 and CDR2: SGDLS, YYNGEE. DNA of the CDR3: TGTGCCAGCAGCCCCTACTTGAACACTGAAGCTTTCTTT. Encoded protein: CASSPYLNTEAFF.

The chain recombines TRBV9 with TRBJ1-4; a weak D match, TRBD1 (5 bases). The CDR3 consists of 13 residues. The germline V gene encodes CDR1 SGDLS and CDR2 YYNGEE. V shed 4 bases and J shed 7 bases, with 11 bases lying between them. In DNA form, the CDR3 reads TGTGCCAGCAGCCCCCGCGGGGGTGAAAAACTGTTTTTT. Amino acid sequence: CASSPRGGEKLFF.

The chain is built from TRBV6-1 and TRBJ2-7; 9 nucleotides agree with TRBD1. This CDR3 spans 15 amino acids. V was pared by 0 bases and J by 3 bases, with 3 bases of the junction left unmatched. Germline V gene sequence: CDR1 MNHNS, CDR2 SASEGT. The CDR3, as DNA: TGTGCCAGCAGTGAAGCAGCGGGACAGGGCTACGAGCAGTACTTC. It is translated as CASSEAAGQGYEQYF.

In its sample, this clone was seen many times. V and J are TRBV20-1 and TRBJ1-2; D gene uncertain. CDR1 is DFQATT and CDR2 is SNEGSKA in the germline V gene (reference sequence). Trimming left V 3 bases short and J 1 base short, with 12 bases between. The CDR3 consists of 14 residues. The CDR3, as DNA: TGCAGTGCTAGTCGCGGCACTGATAACTATGGCTACACCTTC. Translating gives CSASRGTDNYGYTF.